This T cell receptor beta chain emerged from a study of beta chain features in type 1 diabetes. Study details: Over all samples combined, fewer than 130,000,000 sorted cells were examined.

Study conclusions and caveats: Across patients, naive, central memory and Treg TCRB repertoires exhibited apparently greater similarity than was observed across healthy donors. With patients and controls alike, PCR might favor shorter templates to an equal degree.

Concerning this clone itself: No antigen is known for it.

V was pared by 1 base and J by 4 bases, with 6 bases between. CDR3 length equals 13 residues. Germline V lookup: CDR1 LNHNV, CDR2 YYDKDF (reference sequence). What was sequenced were expressed TCRB transcripts, since all of the isolated RNA had been reverse transcribed. Method: immunoSEQ multiplex PCR; TCRdb's copy keeps in-frame clones and lacks some. Of almost 350,000 clones listed, around a fifth are singletons. A CD45RO/CCR7/CD25/CD127/CD95/CD27 panel sorted naive, central memory, regulatory and stem cell-like memory CD4+ cells. This TCR derives from a woman between 18 and 29 years old in good health. The sample was naive CD4+ T cells from blood. This chain joins TRBV15 and TRBJ2-3; maybe TRBD2 (5 bases). CDR3 in amino acids: CATSRVDSDTQYF. DNA of the CDR3: TGTGCCACCAGCAGAGTGGACTCAGATACGCAGTATTTT.